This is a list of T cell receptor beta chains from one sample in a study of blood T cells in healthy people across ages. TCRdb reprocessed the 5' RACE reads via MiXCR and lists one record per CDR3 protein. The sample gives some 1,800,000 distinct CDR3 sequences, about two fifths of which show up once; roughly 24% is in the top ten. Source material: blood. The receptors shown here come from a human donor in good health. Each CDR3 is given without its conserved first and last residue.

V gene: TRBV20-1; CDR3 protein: GAPPPTGLRDTQY
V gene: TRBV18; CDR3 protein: ASSPRGVTGELF
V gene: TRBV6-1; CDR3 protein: ASSDTTGPRANYGYT
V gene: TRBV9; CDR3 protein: ASSVGGTGVTPLH
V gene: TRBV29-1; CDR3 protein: SVSKGLNTEAF
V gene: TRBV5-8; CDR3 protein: ASGLAGANVETQY
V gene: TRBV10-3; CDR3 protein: AIRWGTGAYEQY
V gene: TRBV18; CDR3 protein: ASSPDATNEKLF
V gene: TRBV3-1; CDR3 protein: ASSQEIASETQY
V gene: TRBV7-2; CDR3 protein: ASSFGSYSYNEQF
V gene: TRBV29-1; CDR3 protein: SVEGYLTQNTEAF
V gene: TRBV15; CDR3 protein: ATTHTGGDGQF
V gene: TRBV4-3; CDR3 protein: ASSGNRKNIQY
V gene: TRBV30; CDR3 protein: AWTNQGYTEAF
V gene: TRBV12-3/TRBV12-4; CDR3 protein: ASTPDREAEAF
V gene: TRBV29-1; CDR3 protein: SPGSPNEQF
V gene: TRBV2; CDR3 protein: ASGRGAGNTVY
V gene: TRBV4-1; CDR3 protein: ASSRRTVMGNEQF
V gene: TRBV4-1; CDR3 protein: ASSPVRFTNEKLF
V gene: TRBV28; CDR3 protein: ASTTRAGGEKLF
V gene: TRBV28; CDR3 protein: ASGGQPSYEQY
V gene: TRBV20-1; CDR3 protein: SAARTGAQETQY
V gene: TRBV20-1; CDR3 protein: SYQDLAGGPFDWNEQF
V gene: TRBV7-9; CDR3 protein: ASSVLAGSYEQY
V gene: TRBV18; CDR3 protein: ASSPRTGGYEQY
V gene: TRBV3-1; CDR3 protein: ASSFTREHEQY
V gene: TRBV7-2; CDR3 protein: ASSVQGARNEKLF
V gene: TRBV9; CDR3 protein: TSSVVLGAGANVLT